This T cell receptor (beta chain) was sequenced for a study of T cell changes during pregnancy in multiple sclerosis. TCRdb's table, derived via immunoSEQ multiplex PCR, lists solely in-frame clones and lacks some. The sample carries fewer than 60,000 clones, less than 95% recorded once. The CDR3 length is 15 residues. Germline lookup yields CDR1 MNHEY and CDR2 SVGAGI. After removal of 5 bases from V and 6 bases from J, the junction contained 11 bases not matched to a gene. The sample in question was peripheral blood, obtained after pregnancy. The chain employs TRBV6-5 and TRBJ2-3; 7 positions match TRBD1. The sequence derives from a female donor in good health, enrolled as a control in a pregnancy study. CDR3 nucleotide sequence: TGTGCCAGCAGTCAAGAAAAAACAGGGGCCGATACGCAGTATTTT. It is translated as CASSQEKTGADTQYF.